These T cell receptor beta chains were read from a single sample in a study of T cells in Graves' hyperthyroidism and ophthalmopathy. TCRdb called the multiplex PCR reads again in MiXCR, with one record for every CDR3 protein. This sample yields about 400,000 distinct CDR3 sequences, of which approximately 15% are seen a single time; 7.5% to 9% belongs to the top ten. The sequenced sample was blood. These receptors all stem from a woman aged 18-29 years with Graves' hyperthyroidism. Each CDR3 is given with its conserved first and last residue. D genes are given only for firm matches.

V gene	J gene	D gene	CDR3 protein
TRBV19	TRBJ1-6	.	CASCHGGANSPLHF
TRBV6-2/TRBV6-3	TRBJ2-1	TRBD2	CASRIIPLAALAGGDDEQFF
TRBV6-2/TRBV6-3	TRBJ2-3	TRBD2	CASSISGRAGDTQYF
TRBV5-1	TRBJ1-1	TRBD1	CASSSPGQGLTEAFF
TRBV19	TRBJ2-7	.	CASSIFTGNRYEQYF
TRBV3-1	TRBJ2-3	.	CASSRGELRDTQYF
TRBV12-3/TRBV12-4	TRBJ1-1	.	CASRPIITGSVTEAFF
TRBV4-1	TRBJ2-7	.	CASSKAETVQYEQYF
TRBV6-1	TRBJ2-3	TRBD2	CATTAGTSGGADTQYF
TRBV4-1	TRBJ2-1	TRBD1	CASSQEVQGAMNEQFF
TRBV2	TRBJ2-3	TRBD2	CASSDLAGPTDTQYF
TRBV6-6	TRBJ1-2	.	CASSYLKHQGIYGYTF
TRBV2	TRBJ2-7	.	CASSEEDLSTYEQYF
TRBV19	TRBJ2-1	TRBD1	CASSIGGTGNEQFF
TRBV5-1	TRBJ2-7	TRBD2	CASRLGGTSEAYEQYF
TRBV7-2	TRBJ1-4	.	CASSGQGQLFF
TRBV11-2	TRBJ2-3	.	CASSYLYGGGDTQYF
TRBV3-1	TRBJ2-5	.	CASSQERILVQETQYF
TRBV27	TRBJ1-1	.	CAQQSYAFF
TRBV12-3/TRBV12-4	TRBJ1-2	.	CASSPRTDGYTF
TRBV29-1	TRBJ2-2	TRBD2	CSVEDRLAGGPGTGELFF
TRBV28	TRBJ2-5	.	CASSSLSQILKQGRETQYF
TRBV25-1	TRBJ2-5	.	CASSEFQGKGETQYF
TRBV27	TRBJ2-1	.	CASSLRIASYNEQFF
TRBV6-1	TRBJ2-1	TRBD2	CASSYSGGDYNEQFF
TRBV27	TRBJ2-3	.	CASSFVYTTTDTQYF
TRBV18	TRBJ1-2	.	CASSQGGSSPNYGYTF